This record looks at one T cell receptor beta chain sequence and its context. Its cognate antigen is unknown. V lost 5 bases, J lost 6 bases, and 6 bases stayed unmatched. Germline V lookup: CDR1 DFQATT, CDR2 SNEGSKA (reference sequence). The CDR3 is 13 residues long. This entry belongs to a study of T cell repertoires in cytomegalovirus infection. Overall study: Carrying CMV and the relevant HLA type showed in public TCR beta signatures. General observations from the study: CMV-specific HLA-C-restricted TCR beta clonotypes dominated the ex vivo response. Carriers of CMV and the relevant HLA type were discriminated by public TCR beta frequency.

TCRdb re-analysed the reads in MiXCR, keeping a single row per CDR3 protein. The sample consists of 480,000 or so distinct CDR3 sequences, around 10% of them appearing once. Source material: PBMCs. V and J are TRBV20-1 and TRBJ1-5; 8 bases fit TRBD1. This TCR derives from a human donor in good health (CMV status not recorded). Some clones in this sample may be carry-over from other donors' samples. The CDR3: CSASRTGSQPQHF. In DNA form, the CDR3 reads TGCAGTGCTTCAAGGACAGGGAGTCAGCCCCAGCATTTT.